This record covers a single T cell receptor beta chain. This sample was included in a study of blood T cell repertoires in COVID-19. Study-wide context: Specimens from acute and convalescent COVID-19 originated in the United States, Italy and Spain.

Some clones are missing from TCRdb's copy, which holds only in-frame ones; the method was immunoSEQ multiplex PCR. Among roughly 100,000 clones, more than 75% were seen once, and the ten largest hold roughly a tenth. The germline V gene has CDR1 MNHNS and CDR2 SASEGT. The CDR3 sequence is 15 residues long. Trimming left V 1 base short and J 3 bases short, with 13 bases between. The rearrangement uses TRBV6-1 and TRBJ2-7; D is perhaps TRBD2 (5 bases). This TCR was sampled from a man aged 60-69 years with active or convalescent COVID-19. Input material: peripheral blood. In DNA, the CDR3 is TGTGCCAGCAGTGAAGGGCACCTTGGAGGCTACGAGCAGTACTTC. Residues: CASSEGHLGGYEQYF.